This TCR beta chain comes out of a study of T cell responses to AZD1222 COVID-19 vaccine. As for the study in general: Timing groups of about 4 and about 12 weeks for second doses were pooled. Findings and limits, study-wide: Most donors were white British and more were female, and clonal diversity was possibly underestimated. Every sample of the repertoires postdated the peak T cell response.

The assay was immunoSEQ multiplex PCR, and TCRdb's table has in-frame clones only and misses some. The sample yields under 200,000 clones, approximately 90% seen once. This CDR3 comprises 14 residues. Germline V gene sequence: CDR1 MNHEY, CDR2 SVGAGI. The ends lost 6 bases at V and 3 bases at J; junction bases unmatched: 7. A remark on this clone: What it binds is not known.

Sequenced here: peripheral blood, sampled on day 0 of AZD1222 vaccination. This TCR derives from an adult in good health. The genes are TRBV6-5 and TRBJ2-7; 8 bases match TRBD1. The DNA of the CDR3 is TGTGCCAGCAGCTCCCGGGACAGGTTCTACGAGCAGTACTTC. This translates into CASSSRDRFYEQYF.